Listed below are T cell receptor beta chains from one sample, sequenced in a study of shared clonotypes between healthy human individuals. Libraries were prepared by immunoSEQ multiplex PCR; TCRdb keeps only in-frame clonotypes and omits some of them. The table shows more than 2 million clones, with around 93% occurring only once. Sequencing used naive CD8+ T cells from PBMCs. The receptor source for this set is a man younger than 35 in good health. Some clones in this sample may be carry-over from other donors' samples. Each CDR3 is given with its conserved first and last residue. D genes are given only for firm matches. For some rows the clone size is stated as once, few or many, or as a class when expanded; others skip it.

j_call d_call v_call clone_size cdr3_aa cdr3_nt
TRBJ2-2 TRBD2 TRBV28 . CASSLASGRALTGELFF TGTGCCAGCAGTTTAGCCAGCGGGAGGGCCTTGACCGGGGAGCTGTTTTTT
TRBJ1-2 . TRBV5-8 once CASSRPQSSYGYTF TGTGCCAGCAGCCGCCCCCAGAGTTCCTATGGCTACACCTTC
TRBJ1-1 . TRBV30 . CAWSIGGNTEAFF TGTGCCTGGAGCATAGGGGGGAACACTGAAGCTTTCTTT
TRBJ2-7 . TRBV2 . CASRARGPYEQYF TGTGCCAGCAGGGCACGGGGCCCCTACGAGCAGTACTTC
TRBJ1-4 . TRBV18 . CASSLLRGDEKLFF TGTGCCAGCTCGCTCTTGCGGGGGGATGAAAAACTGTTTTTT
TRBJ2-7 . TRBV4-3 . CASSQDGTSGYEQYF TGCGCCAGCAGCCAAGATGGGACCTCCGGGTACGAGCAGTACTTC
TRBJ2-1 TRBD2 TRBV14 . CATPLAEGSYNEQFF TGTGCCACCCCACTAGCGGAGGGTTCCTACAATGAGCAGTTCTTC
TRBJ2-7 TRBD1 TRBV19 . CASSLELVQGGYEQYF TGTGCCAGTAGTTTGGAGTTGGTACAGGGGGGCTACGAGCAGTACTTC
TRBJ2-5 . TRBV6-8 few CASSYSKLTDQETQYF TGTGCCAGCAGTTACTCGAAGCTTACAGATCAAGAGACCCAGTACTTC
TRBJ2-5 . TRBV9 . CASSVVGSGGETQYF TGTGCCAGCAGCGTAGTCGGGAGTGGAGGGGAGACCCAGTACTTC
TRBJ2-1 TRBD2 TRBV2 . CASSVAIGLAGNKQFF TGTGCCAGCAGTGTCGCGATTGGACTAGCGGGCAATAAACAGTTCTTC
TRBJ2-7 TRBD2 TRBV27 . CASNPGGLAGGTYEQYF TGTGCCAGCAACCCAGGTGGTCTAGCGGGAGGCACCTACGAGCAGTACTTC
TRBJ2-7 TRBD2 TRBV13 few CASSWGLAGAYEQYF TGTGCCAGCAGCTGGGGACTAGCGGGAGCCTACGAGCAGTACTTC
TRBJ2-3 . TRBV7-2 . CASSPTNTDTQYF TGTGCCAGCAGCCCTACGAACACAGATACGCAGTATTTT
TRBJ2-7 . TRBV11-2 . CASSRGTDLYEQYF TGTGCCAGCAGCCGGGGGACGGACCTCTACGAGCAGTACTTC
TRBJ2-5 . TRBV6-5 . CASRAQGGIETQYF TGTGCCAGCAGGGCCCAGGGAGGAATAGAGACCCAGTACTTC
TRBJ2-7 TRBD1 TRBV5-4 . CASSFTGGGYEQYF TGTGCCAGCAGCTTTACAGGGGGCGGTTACGAGCAGTACTTC
TRBJ1-1 . TRBV6-5 . CASSPDSSEAFF TGTGCCAGCAGCCCGGACAGCTCTGAAGCTTTCTTT
TRBJ2-3 TRBD1 TRBV11-2 . CASSMDRGRSDTQYF TGTGCCAGCAGCATGGACAGGGGGCGATCAGATACGCAGTATTTT
TRBJ2-1 TRBD1 TRBV9 once CASSVGIGTEYNEQFF TGTGCCAGCAGCGTAGGTATAGGGACAGAGTACAATGAGCAGTTCTTC
TRBJ2-1 TRBD2 TRBV7-2 . CASSLRLATNEQFF TGTGCCAGCAGCCTGAGACTAGCGACGAATGAGCAGTTCTTC
TRBJ2-1 TRBD2 TRBV18 . CASSPLLLAEGNNEQFF TGTGCCAGCTCACCCCTCCTACTAGCGGAGGGGAACAATGAGCAGTTCTTC
TRBJ2-1 . TRBV7-9 . CASTPRVSPKQFF TGTGCCAGCACCCCTAGGGTAAGCCCAAAGCAGTTCTTC
TRBJ1-1 TRBD1 TRBV7-6 . CASSISRQGGNTEAFF TGTGCCAGCAGCATTAGCCGGCAGGGGGGGAACACTGAAGCTTTCTTT
TRBJ2-2 . TRBV19 . CATTQGRWNTGELFF TGTGCCACCACTCAGGGGAGATGGAACACCGGGGAGCTGTTTTTT
TRBJ2-1 . TRBV27 . CASSFRAAGYAEQFF TGTGCCAGCAGTTTCCGAGCGGCCGGCTACGCTGAGCAGTTCTTC
TRBJ1-1 . TRBV19 . CASSRKRGGNTEAFF TGTGCCAGTAGTCGTAAGAGGGGCGGGAACACTGAAGCTTTCTTT
TRBJ1-3 . TRBV5-5 . CASSLAYYRDNSGNTIYF TGTGCCAGCAGCTTGGCCTATTACAGGGATAACTCTGGAAACACCATATATTTT
TRBJ2-2 . TRBV9 few CASSVDWDTGELFF TGTGCCAGCAGCGTAGACTGGGACACCGGGGAGCTGTTTTTT
TRBJ2-1 TRBD2 TRBV11-2 . CASSLFVLAGNNEQFF TGTGCCAGCAGCTTATTCGTACTAGCGGGAAACAATGAGCAGTTCTTC
TRBJ2-7 . TRBV7-2 . CASLGGPVDEQYF TGTGCCAGCCTTGGAGGGCCGGTCGACGAGCAGTACTTC
TRBJ1-1 . TRBV28 . CASSLTAFEAFF TGTGCCAGCAGTTTAACTGCATTTGAAGCTTTCTTT
TRBJ2-7 . TRBV28 few CASSLYEQYF TGTGCCAGCAGTTTGTACGAGCAGTACTTC
TRBJ1-1 TRBD1 TRBV4-1 . CASSPDRGNTEAFF TGCGCCAGCAGCCCGGACAGGGGGAACACTGAAGCTTTCTTT
TRBJ2-1 TRBD2 TRBV11-2 . CASSPRGLAGGNEQFF TGTGCCAGCAGCCCGCGGGGACTAGCGGGAGGTAATGAGCAGTTCTTC
TRBJ2-7 TRBD2 TRBV7-8 . CASSFGLAGDEQYF TGTGCCAGCAGCTTCGGACTAGCGGGAGACGAGCAGTACTTC
TRBJ1-5 . TRBV7-8 . CASNHQGSNQPQHF TGTGCCAGCAACCATCAGGGGAGCAATCAGCCCCAGCATTTT
TRBJ2-1 . TRBV4-1 . CASSQRLTITGEVYSYNEQFF TGCGCCAGCAGCCAACGCCTGACTATCACCGGAGAGGTGTACTCCTACAATGAGCAGTTCTTC